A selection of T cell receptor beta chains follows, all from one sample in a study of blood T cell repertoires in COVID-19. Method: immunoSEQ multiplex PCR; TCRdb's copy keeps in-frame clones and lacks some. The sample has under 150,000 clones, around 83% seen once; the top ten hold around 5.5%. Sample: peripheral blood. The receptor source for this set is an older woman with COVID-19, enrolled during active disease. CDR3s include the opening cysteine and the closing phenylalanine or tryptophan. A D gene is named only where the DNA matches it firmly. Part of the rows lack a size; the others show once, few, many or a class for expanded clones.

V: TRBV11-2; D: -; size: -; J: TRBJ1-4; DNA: TGTGCCAGCAGCTTTCCCTTTCGTCGGGGTGAAAAACTGTTTTTT; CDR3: CASSFPFRRGEKLFF
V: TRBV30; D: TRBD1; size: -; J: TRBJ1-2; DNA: TGTGCCTGGAGTGCCCGACAGGGGGGATTCTATGGCTACACCTTC; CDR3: CAWSARQGGFYGYTF
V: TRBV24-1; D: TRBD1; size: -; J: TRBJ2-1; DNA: TGTGCCACCAGTGCCCAAGGACAGGTCTCCTACAATGAGCAGTTCTTC; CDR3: CATSAQGQVSYNEQFF
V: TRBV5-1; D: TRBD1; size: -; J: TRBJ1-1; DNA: TGCGCCAGCAGCTTCAGGGGGCTTGACACTGAAGCTTTCTTT; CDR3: CASSFRGLDTEAFF
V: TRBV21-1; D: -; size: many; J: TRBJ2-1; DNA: TGTGCCAGCAGATCGAATGAGCAGTTCTTC; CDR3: CASRSNEQFF
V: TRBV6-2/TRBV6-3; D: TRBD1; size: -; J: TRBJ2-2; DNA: TGTGCCAGCAGCTCCCGGTTCGGGACAGGGAAGACCGGGGAGCTGTTTTTT; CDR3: CASSSRFGTGKTGELFF
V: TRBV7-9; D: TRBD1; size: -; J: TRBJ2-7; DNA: TGTGCCAGCAGCTTAGCAGGGGGCATATACTACGAGCAGTACTTC; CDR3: CASSLAGGIYYEQYF
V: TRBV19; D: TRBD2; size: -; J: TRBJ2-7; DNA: TGTGCCAGTAGTATAGAGGGGACTAGCGGTTCCTACGAGCAGTACTTC; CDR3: CASSIEGTSGSYEQYF
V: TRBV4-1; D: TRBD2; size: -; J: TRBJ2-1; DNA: TGCGCCAGCAGCCAAGGGCCGGTCGCGCTAGCGGGAGACAATGAGCAGTTCTTC; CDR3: CASSQGPVALAGDNEQFF
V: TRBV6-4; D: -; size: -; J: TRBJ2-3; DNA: TGTGCCAGCAGTGAACACCTTAGCACAGATACGCAGTATTTT; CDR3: CASSEHLSTDTQYF
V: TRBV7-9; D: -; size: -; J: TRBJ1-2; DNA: TGTGCCAGCAGCTTGTACAGCTCACTGGGCTACACCTTC; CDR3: CASSLYSSLGYTF
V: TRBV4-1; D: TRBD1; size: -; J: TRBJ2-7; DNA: TGCGCCAGCAGCTTCCGGGACAGGGCCTACGAGCAGTACTTC; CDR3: CASSFRDRAYEQYF
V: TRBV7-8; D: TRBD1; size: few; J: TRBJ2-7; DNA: TGTGCCAGCAGCTTAGCAGCCGGGACAGGGATATACGAGCAGTACTTC; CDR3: CASSLAAGTGIYEQYF
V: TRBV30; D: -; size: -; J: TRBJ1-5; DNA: TGTGCCTGGAGCCTCCGATCAGCAGGGATCAACAATCAGCCCCAGCATTTT; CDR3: CAWSLRSAGINNQPQHF
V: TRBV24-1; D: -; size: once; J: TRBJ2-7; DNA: TGTGCCACCAGTGACAAGAGTGCGGACGAGCAGTACTTC; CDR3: CATSDKSADEQYF
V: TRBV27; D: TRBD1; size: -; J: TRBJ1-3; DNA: TGTGCCAGCAGTTTGCGCGGACAGGGCTTTGGAAACACCATATATTTT; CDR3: CASSLRGQGFGNTIYF
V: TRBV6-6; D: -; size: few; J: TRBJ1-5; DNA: TGTGCCAGCAGTGTAGACAATCAGCCCCAGCATTTT; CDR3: CASSVDNQPQHF
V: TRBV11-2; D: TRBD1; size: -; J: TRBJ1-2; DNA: TGTGCCAGCAGCTCGAAACAGGGGGCATTAAGTGGCTACACCTTC; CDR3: CASSSKQGALSGYTF
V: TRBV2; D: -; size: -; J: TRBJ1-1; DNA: TGTGCCATTACGGACAGGAACACTGAAGCTTTCTTT; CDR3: CAITDRNTEAFF
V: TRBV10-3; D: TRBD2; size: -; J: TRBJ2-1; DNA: TGTGCCATCAATCCGGCTAGCGGGGGTCACAATGAGCAGTTCTTC; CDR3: CAINPASGGHNEQFF
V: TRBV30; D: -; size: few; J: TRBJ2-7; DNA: TGTGCCTGGAGACAGGCCGCGGCCTCCGAGCAGTACTTC; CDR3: CAWRQAAASEQYF
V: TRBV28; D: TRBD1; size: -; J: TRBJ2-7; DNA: TGTGCCAGCAGTTTATTGCCGGGGCAGGGGGCGCTTAACGAGCAGTACTTC; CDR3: CASSLLPGQGALNEQYF